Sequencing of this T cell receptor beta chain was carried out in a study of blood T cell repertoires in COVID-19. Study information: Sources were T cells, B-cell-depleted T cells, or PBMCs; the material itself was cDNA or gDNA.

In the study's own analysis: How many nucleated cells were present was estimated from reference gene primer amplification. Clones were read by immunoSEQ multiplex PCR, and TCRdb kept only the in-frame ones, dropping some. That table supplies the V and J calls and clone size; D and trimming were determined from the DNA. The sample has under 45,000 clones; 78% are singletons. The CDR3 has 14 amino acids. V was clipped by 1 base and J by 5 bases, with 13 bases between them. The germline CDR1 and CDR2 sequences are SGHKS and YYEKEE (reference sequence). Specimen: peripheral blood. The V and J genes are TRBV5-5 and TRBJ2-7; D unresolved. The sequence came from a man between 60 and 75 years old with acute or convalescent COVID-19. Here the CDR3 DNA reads TGTGCCAGCAGCTTGATCCCCCAGAACAACGAGCAGTACTTC. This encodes CASSLIPQNNEQYF.